This entry lists 27 T cell receptor beta chains sequenced from one sample in a study of CD8 T cells in ankylosing spondylitis. TCRdb re-called the 5' RACE reads through MiXCR, storing one row per CDR3 protein. Of about 270,000 distinct CDR3 sequences listed, 32% are singletons. Sequencing was performed on blood, either unsorted or a sorted T cell fraction (not recorded which). Receptors were obtained from a male donor with ankylosing spondylitis or in good health (not recorded which).

This chain uses TRBV28 with TRBJ2-3; D perhaps matches TRBD2 (7 bases). CDR1 and CDR2 from the germline V gene are MDHEN and SYDVKM. The CDR3 is 17 residues long. The V gene lost 3 bases and the J gene lost 5 bases, with 21 bases spanning the gap. In nucleotides, the CDR3 is TGTGCCAGCAGTTTCTTTTGGGGGGGGGCCGTGGGAGATACGCAGTATTTT. Amino acid sequence: CASSFFWGGAVGDTQYF.

This clonotype showed up just a few times. The chain has TRBV12-3 or TRBV12-4 and TRBJ2-6; D call uncertain. The V gene lost 4 bases and the J gene lost 5 bases, with 15 bases spanning the gap. This CDR3 has 16 residues. CDR3 residues: CASSSETGVWANVLTF. The CDR3 DNA reads as TGTGCCAGCAGTTCCGAAACTGGGGTTTGGGCCAACGTCCTGACTTTC.

This clonotype was seen only once. This chain links TRBV11-2 with TRBJ2-7, with 7 bases matching TRBD2. Germline trimming cut 1 base from V and 0 bases from J; bases unmatched to any gene: 3. Germline assignment: CDR1 SGHAT and CDR2 FQNNGV. CDR3 length: 15 residues. The CDR3 spells CASSLVGGSSYEQYF. CDR3 bases: TGTGCCAGCAGCTTAGTAGGCGGGAGCTCCTACGAGCAGTACTTC.

The chain links TRBV5-1 to TRBJ1-4; weak D call: TRBD1 (6 bases). V was pared by 0 bases and J by 7 bases, with 10 bases between. Germline V lookup: CDR1 SGHRS, CDR2 YFSETQ. This CDR3 is 14 amino acids long. The CDR3 here is CASSLAGTSEKLFF. Here the CDR3 DNA reads TGCGCCAGCAGCTTGGCCGGGACAAGTGAAAAACTGTTTTTT.

The chain has TRBV12-3 or TRBV12-4 and TRBJ2-1, with 8 bases matching TRBD2. V was clipped by 8 bases and J by 9 bases; unmatched bases: 12. This CDR3 region has 14 residues. Written as DNA, the CDR3 is TGTGCCAGCTCATTCGATTCGGGGGGGGTTGAGCAGTTCTTC. Its translation: CASSFDSGGVEQFF.

This clonotype showed up many times. The chain couples TRBV20-1 to TRBJ2-1, with 8 bases lining up with TRBD2. Germline CDR1 and CDR2: DFQATT and SNEGSKA (reference sequence). The CDR3 has 15 amino acids. The V gene end was trimmed by 6 bases and the J gene end by 4 bases; junction bases not matched to a gene: 11. CDR3 nucleotide sequence: TGCAGTGCGCCCGTGTGGGCGGGGGGATACAATGAGCAGTTCTTC. Translated, it gives CSAPVWAGGYNEQFF.

The rearrangement uses TRBV27 and TRBJ2-1, with D unclear. V was cut by 5 bases and J by 4 bases, with 15 bases left in between. The CDR3 totals 15 residues. Germline V CDR1 and CDR2: MNHEY, SMNVEV (reference sequence). The DNA for the CDR3 is TGTGCCAGCAGTGGCCCGGTATTGGGATACAATGAGCAGTTCTTC. Its protein is CASSGPVLGYNEQFF.

This clonotype was seen many times. CDR3 residues: CSAPPGRVAYPEAFF. The CDR3 bases are TGCAGTGCTCCCCCAGGTCGGGTCGCATACCCTGAAGCTTTCTTT. J is TRBJ1-1 and V is TRBV20-1; unclear D gene. Trimming removed 5 bases from V and 6 bases from J, with 22 bases in between. The CDR3 is 15 amino acids. Germline values: CDR1 DFQATT, CDR2 SNEGSKA (reference sequence).

The chain employs TRBV4-2 and TRBJ2-1, with 9 positions matching TRBD2. Germline V gene data show CDR1 as LGHNA and CDR2 as YNFKEQ. Trimming took 0 bases from V and 8 from J; bases not matched to a gene: 11. The CDR3 is 17 amino acids. CDR3 sequence (DNA): TGTGCCAGCAGCCAAGATCAGGCGGGGGGGCCCAGCGATGAGCAGTTCTTC. The encoded protein is CASSQDQAGGPSDEQFF.

The chain links TRBV12-3 or TRBV12-4 to TRBJ1-5; unclear D gene. V was pared by 0 bases and J by 0 bases, with 9 bases between. The CDR3 loop spans 16 amino acids. This chain's CDR3 is CASSLAGPYSNQPQHF. CDR3 nucleotide sequence: TGTGCCAGCAGTTTAGCAGGACCGTATAGCAATCAGCCCCAGCATTTT.

This chain uses TRBV20-1 with TRBJ2-6; D could derive from TRBD1 or TRBD2 (5 bases each). There are 15 residues in the CDR3. V was trimmed by 6 bases and J by 4 bases, leaving 16 bases between them. Germline lookup yields CDR1 DFQATT and CDR2 SNEGSKA (reference sequence). The CDR3 spells CSAGEGAQGANVLTF. CDR3 in DNA: TGCAGTGCCGGGGAAGGGGCGCAAGGGGCCAACGTCCTGACTTTC.

The sample holds a few counts of this clonotype. V usage is TRBV20-1 and J usage is TRBJ2-5, with a possible D match to TRBD1 (6 bases). Trimming took off 6 bases at V and 11 bases at J, with 19 bases between the two ends. The CDR3 totals 12 residues. Per germline, CDR1 DFQATT and CDR2 SNEGSKA (reference sequence). The CDR3 DNA sequence: TGCAGTGCCGGCGGCAGGGACAAGGATCAGTACTTC. Residues: CSAGGRDKDQYF.

The V gene is TRBV28, the J gene TRBJ1-3; TRBD1 is a possible D gene (5 bases). Germline CDR1 MDHEN, CDR2 SYDVKM. Between the trimmed V and J ends, which lost 5 bases and 2 bases, there was a span of 16 bases. This CDR3 spans 16 amino acids. The CDR3, as DNA: TGTGCCAGCAGTCCCCCGGGGCGGACACCTGGAAACACCATATATTTT. Translated, it gives CASSPPGRTPGNTIYF.

This rearrangement joins TRBV4-2 to TRBJ2-5; TRBD2 aligns across 9 bases. CDR3 size: 15 residues. Trimming at V came to 1 base and at J to 2 bases, leaving 2 bases not matched to a gene. CDR1 is LGHNA, CDR2 YNFKEQ, per germline. The CDR3 sequence: CASSQAAGGQETQYF. The CDR3 DNA sequence: TGTGCCAGCAGCCAAGCCGCGGGGGGGCAAGAGACCCAGTACTTC.

This clonotype occurred many times. V is TRBV29-1 and J is TRBJ2-7; D possibly corresponds to TRBD1 (5 bases). There are 12 residues in the CDR3. V shed 6 bases and J shed 1 base, with 10 bases lying between them. Germline V gene data show CDR1 as SQVTM and CDR2 as ANQGSEA. Written as DNA, the CDR3 is TGCAGCGTCGGAGACAGTTCCTACGAGCAGTACTTC. Protein product: CSVGDSSYEQYF.

This clonotype was seen a few times. The J gene is TRBJ2-7, the V gene TRBV5-1, with a weak D call TRBD2 (6 bases). The CDR3 is 14 residues long. Germline V gene data show CDR1 as SGHRS and CDR2 as YFSETQ. The germline V and J ends were trimmed by 4 bases and 6 bases, with 17 bases remaining between them. Here the CDR3 reads CASSPTPGVSEQYF. CDR3 DNA sequence: TGCGCCAGCAGCCCCACCCCGGGGGTCTCCGAGCAGTACTTC. Filled out from reference TRBV5-1 and TRBJ2-7, the complete variable domain reads KAGVTQTPRYLIKTRGQQVTLSCSPISGHRSVSWYQQTPGQGLQFLFEYFSETQRNKGNFPGRFSGRQFSNSRSEMNVSTLELGDSALYLCASSPTPGVSEQYFGPGTRLTVT.

This chain joins TRBV7-6 and TRBJ2-7; TRBD2 agrees at 11 bases. CDR1 and CDR2 from the germline V gene are SGHVS and FNYEAQ. CDR3 length: 16 residues. Trimming took 4 bases from V and 3 from J; bases not matched to a gene: 8. CDR3 region: CASSSQASGGFYEQYF. CDR3 DNA: TGTGCCAGCAGCTCACAAGCTAGCGGGGGGTTCTACGAGCAGTACTTC.

The chain joins TRBV29-1 to TRBJ1-5; the D gene is possibly TRBD1 (5 bases). Germline V gives CDR1 SQVTM, CDR2 ANQGSEA. V lost 7 bases and J 6 bases, leaving 10 bases between the germline ends. The CDR3 is made up of 11 amino acids. The chain's CDR3 is CSGRGIQPQHF. The CDR3 nucleotides read TGCAGCGGTCGGGGGATTCAGCCCCAGCATTTT.

This clonotype appeared a few times. The J gene is TRBJ2-3, the V gene TRBV27, with 7 bases fitting TRBD2. CDR1 and CDR2 from the germline V gene are MNHEY and SMNVEV (reference sequence). The CDR3 length is 15 residues. Losses at the gene ends were 2 bases for V and 6 bases for J; bases not matched to a gene: 8. CDR3 nucleotides: TGTGCCAGCAGTTTAGGGACGAGCGGGGTGGATACGCAGTATTTT. Amino acids: CASSLGTSGVDTQYF.

This clonotype turned up a few times. This chain links TRBV10-3 with TRBJ2-2, with TRBD2 identical over 11 bases. V dropped 5 bases and J dropped 4; count of bases not matched to a gene: 6. CDR1 ENHRY and CDR2 SYGVKD come from the germline V gene. The CDR3 consists of 16 residues. The CDR3 here is CAISRTSGGITGELFF. CDR3 nucleotide sequence: TGTGCCATCAGTCGAACTAGCGGGGGTATCACCGGGGAGCTGTTTTTT.

V is TRBV6-6 and J is TRBJ1-2; D call uncertain. This CDR3 is 13 amino acids long. The V end was cut by 4 bases, the J end by 8 bases, with 14 bases between. Germline CDR1 is MNHNY and CDR2 is SVGAGI (reference sequence). CDR3 residues: CASSWEVADGYTF. The CDR3 coding sequence is TGTGCCAGCAGTTGGGAGGTGGCCGACGGCTACACCTTC.

This clonotype was seen a handful of times. The chain has TRBV5-1 and TRBJ2-5; 7 positions match TRBD2. After removal of 3 bases from V and 5 bases from J, the junction contained 7 bases not matched to a gene. CDR3 length equals 14 residues. CDR1 is SGHRS, CDR2 YFSETQ, per germline. The DNA for the CDR3 is TGCGCCAGCAGCTCCGGGGGTAGCGGGGAGACCCAGTACTTC. Protein sequence: CASSSGGSGETQYF.

The rearrangement links TRBV7-2 to TRBJ2-7; the D gene is possibly TRBD1 (6 bases). The CDR3 is 15 residues long. Trimming removed 1 base at V and 7 bases at J, with 17 bases between. The V gene's germline CDR1 is SGHTA and CDR2 FQGNSA. Written as DNA, the CDR3 is TGTGCCAGCAGCTTAGATCGGACAGCCGCTCGGGAGCAGTACTTC. Translating it yields CASSLDRTAAREQYF.

The chain employs TRBV7-9 and TRBJ2-4, with 10 bases aligning to TRBD2. V dropped 1 base and J dropped 0; count of bases not matched to a gene: 3. This CDR3 is built from 17 residues. Germline values: CDR1 SEHNR, CDR2 FQNEAQ (reference sequence). Here the CDR3 DNA reads TGTGCCAGCAGCTTAGGGGGACTAGCGACAGCCAAAAACATTCAGTACTTC. It encodes CASSLGGLATAKNIQYF.

A few counts support this clonotype. The V and J genes are TRBV6-5 and TRBJ2-7, with a weak D call TRBD1 (6 bases). From germline, CDR1 is MNHEY and CDR2 SVGAGI. Trimming removed 2 bases at V and 3 bases at J, with 11 bases between. The CDR3 is made up of 14 amino acids. CDR3 coding DNA: TGTGCCAGCAGTTACACGGGACATAACTACGAGCAGTACTTC. Translated, it gives CASSYTGHNYEQYF.

The sample holds a few counts of this clonotype. This chain joins TRBV7-9 and TRBJ1-3; no firm D call. The V end was cut by 4 bases, the J end by 0 bases, with 16 bases between. Germline assignment: CDR1 SEHNR and CDR2 FQNEAQ (reference sequence). This CDR3 is 17 amino acids long. The CDR3 DNA reads as TGTGCCAGCAGCTCACCTCGGACCGGGATCTCTGGAAACACCATATATTTT. Translated, it gives CASSSPRTGISGNTIYF.

This chain links TRBV9 with TRBJ1-6, with TRBD1 as a possible D gene (5 bases). V lost 0 bases, J lost 6 bases, and 10 bases lay in between. CDR3 size: 15 residues. Per the germline V gene, CDR1 is SGDLS and CDR2 is YYNGEE. CDR3 nucleotide sequence: TGTGCCAGCAGCGTAGAGAGGGGTTTTAATTCACCCCTCCACTTT. As protein: CASSVERGFNSPLHF.